Sequencing of this T cell receptor (beta chain) was carried out in a study of STAT5B mutations in CD4+ large granular lymphocyte leukemia. The study's findings and limits: Over 20% of private leukemic clonotypes occurred rarely in other patients' non-leukemic repertoires.

Data came from immunoSEQ multiplex PCR; TCRdb stores just in-frame clones and leaves some out. The sample lists roughly 40,000 clones, roughly 80% occurring once. From germline, CDR1 is MNHEY and CDR2 SMNVEV (reference sequence). The V and J ends lost 5 bases and 4 bases respectively, with 11 bases between them. The CDR3 contains 13 residues. Buffy coats from healthy blood donors served as controls. Worth noting for this clone: Its antigen is still unknown.

The sample comprised CD4+ T cells from blood buffy coats. The chain combines TRBV27 with TRBJ2-5, with D tentatively TRBD2 (5 bases). The sequence was obtained from a human donor in good health. CDR3 nucleotide sequence: TGTGCCAGCAGTCCCTCGAGGGTAGAGACCCAGTACTTC. Amino acids: CASSPSRVETQYF.